The rows below give T cell receptor beta chains drawn from one sample of a study of T-cell reconstitution after alpha-beta-depleted transplantation in children. Each CDR3 protein is one row after TCRdb ran MiXCR on the PCR reads. The sample consists of more than 85,000 distinct CDR3 sequences, 10% of them appearing once. The source material was PBMCs from the stem cell graft donor, sampled from the stem cell graft. All receptors derive from a human donor who donated a stem cell graft to a child with acute lymphoblastic leukemia. The CDR3 runs from the conserved cysteine through the conserved F or W. A D gene is named only where the DNA matches it firmly. Size tells how often a clone was seen (once, few, many) or the class of an expanded clone, and some rows leave it out.

abundance: many; v_gene: TRBV24-1; d_gene: TRBD2; j_gene: TRBJ2-1; len: 13; CDR3nt: TGTGCCACCCAGCGGGAGGCCTACAATGAGCAGTTCTTC; CDR3aa: CATQREAYNEQFF
abundance: -; v_gene: TRBV5-4; d_gene: TRBD2; j_gene: TRBJ2-3; len: 15; CDR3nt: TGTGCCAGCATGGAGGGAGGGTATCGCACAGATACGCAGTATTTT; CDR3aa: CASMEGGYRTDTQYF
abundance: many; v_gene: TRBV11-2; d_gene: TRBD1; j_gene: TRBJ2-7; len: 15; CDR3nt: TGTGCCAGCAGCTCAAGGGACAGGGGCGGTTACGAGCAGTACTTC; CDR3aa: CASSSRDRGGYEQYF
abundance: many; v_gene: TRBV5-1; d_gene: TRBD1; j_gene: TRBJ2-1; len: 15; CDR3nt: TGCGCCAGCAGCTTGGCCGTACAGGGGGCGGATGAGCAGTTCTTC; CDR3aa: CASSLAVQGADEQFF
abundance: many; v_gene: TRBV11-3; d_gene: -; j_gene: TRBJ2-1; len: 11; CDR3nt: TGTGCCAGCAGCTTAGGGGGGTCCCCCACCTTC; CDR3aa: CASSLGGSPTF
abundance: many; v_gene: TRBV6-1; d_gene: -; j_gene: TRBJ2-2; len: 15; CDR3nt: TGTGCCAGCAAAAGGGGTCTGTCGGACACCGGGGAGCTGTTTTTT; CDR3aa: CASKRGLSDTGELFF
abundance: once; v_gene: TRBV6-2/TRBV6-3; d_gene: TRBD1; j_gene: TRBJ2-6; len: 17; CDR3nt: TGTGCCAGCAGTTCTTGGACAGGCGTCTCTGGGGCCAACGTCCTGACTTTC; CDR3aa: CASSSWTGVSGANVLTF
abundance: -; v_gene: TRBV4-3; d_gene: -; j_gene: TRBJ1-2; len: 16; CDR3nt: TGCGCCAGCAGCCAAGCTGCCGCTAATTTCTTCTATGGCTACACCTTC; CDR3aa: CASSQAAANFFYGYTF
abundance: few; v_gene: TRBV6-1; d_gene: TRBD2; j_gene: TRBJ2-3; len: 16; CDR3nt: TGTGCCAGCAGTGATACGAGCGGGAGTGGCACAGATACGCAGTATTTT; CDR3aa: CASSDTSGSGTDTQYF
abundance: many; v_gene: TRBV28; d_gene: TRBD2; j_gene: TRBJ2-7; len: 15; CDR3nt: TGTGCCAGCAGTCCCGGGACTAGCGGGCCCTACGAGCAGTACTTC; CDR3aa: CASSPGTSGPYEQYF
abundance: many; v_gene: TRBV24-1; d_gene: -; j_gene: TRBJ2-1; len: 14; CDR3nt: TGTGCCACCAGTAACCCCGAGCGGGTCAATGAGCAGTTCTTC; CDR3aa: CATSNPERVNEQFF
abundance: many; v_gene: TRBV5-1; d_gene: TRBD2; j_gene: TRBJ2-3; len: 16; CDR3nt: TGCGCCAGCAGCTCCACGACTAGCGGGAGATCAGATACGCAGTATTTT; CDR3aa: CASSSTTSGRSDTQYF
abundance: many; v_gene: TRBV27; d_gene: -; j_gene: TRBJ2-2; len: 16; CDR3nt: TGTGCCAGCAGTTTGTGGGGACTTTCAGGCCCCGGGGAGCTGTTTTTT; CDR3aa: CASSLWGLSGPGELFF
abundance: -; v_gene: TRBV7-9; d_gene: TRBD1; j_gene: TRBJ2-1; len: 15; CDR3nt: TGTGCCAGCAGCTTAGCACAGGGGGGCTACAATGAGCAGTTCTTC; CDR3aa: CASSLAQGGYNEQFF
abundance: once; v_gene: TRBV5-1; d_gene: TRBD1; j_gene: TRBJ2-1; len: 17; CDR3nt: TGCGCCAGCAGCAATAATCCTACAGGGGGCAGCTACGATGAGCAGTTCTTC; CDR3aa: CASSNNPTGGSYDEQFF
abundance: many; v_gene: TRBV12-3/TRBV12-4; d_gene: -; j_gene: TRBJ1-1; len: 13; CDR3nt: TGTGCCAGCAGTTTATTCCAGGACCAGAAGGTTTTCTTT; CDR3aa: CASSLFQDQKVFF
abundance: many; v_gene: TRBV4-3; d_gene: -; j_gene: TRBJ1-5; len: 15; CDR3nt: TGCGCCAGCAGAATGACAGTGCGGGACAATCAGCCCCAGCATTTT; CDR3aa: CASRMTVRDNQPQHF
abundance: many; v_gene: TRBV28; d_gene: TRBD1; j_gene: TRBJ2-5; len: 16; CDR3nt: TGTGCCAGCAGACCACGGGACAGGGAAGCCCAAGAGACCCAGTACTTC; CDR3aa: CASRPRDREAQETQYF
abundance: many; v_gene: TRBV9; d_gene: TRBD2; j_gene: TRBJ2-1; len: 15; CDR3nt: TGTGCCAGCAGCACGGGACTAGTAGGGGGGAATGAGCAGTTCTTC; CDR3aa: CASSTGLVGGNEQFF
abundance: many; v_gene: TRBV12-3/TRBV12-4; d_gene: -; j_gene: TRBJ2-3; len: 15; CDR3nt: TGTGCCAGCAGTTTAGTAGGGACCCCCACAGATACGCAGTATTTT; CDR3aa: CASSLVGTPTDTQYF
abundance: many; v_gene: TRBV28; d_gene: TRBD2; j_gene: TRBJ2-6; len: 21; CDR3nt: TGTGCCAGCAGTTTGCTACTAGCGGGAGTGAAGTCCCCCTCTGGGGCCAACGTCCTGACTTTC; CDR3aa: CASSLLLAGVKSPSGANVLTF
abundance: many; v_gene: TRBV9; d_gene: -; j_gene: TRBJ2-3; len: 16; CDR3nt: TGTGCCAGCAGCGTAGCTATCGGACGGGCGGAGGATACGCAGTATTTT; CDR3aa: CASSVAIGRAEDTQYF
abundance: -; v_gene: TRBV5-1; d_gene: TRBD2; j_gene: TRBJ2-1; len: 17; CDR3nt: TGCGCCAGCAGGAATACCGGGACTAGCGGTTTCAACAATGAGCAGTTCTTC; CDR3aa: CASRNTGTSGFNNEQFF
abundance: many; v_gene: TRBV12-3/TRBV12-4; d_gene: TRBD1; j_gene: TRBJ2-3; len: 17; CDR3nt: TGTGCCAGCAGTCCTCGGACAGGGGGGCTTAGCACAGATACGCAGTATTTT; CDR3aa: CASSPRTGGLSTDTQYF
abundance: many; v_gene: TRBV28; d_gene: -; j_gene: TRBJ2-1; len: 16; CDR3nt: TGTGCCAGCAGTTTATCTGGGGGGCTTAAGGTAAATGAGCAGTTCTTC; CDR3aa: CASSLSGGLKVNEQFF
abundance: many; v_gene: TRBV4-1; d_gene: -; j_gene: TRBJ1-2; len: 19; CDR3nt: TGCGCCAGCAGCCAAATCGGTTCGGCAGGGGAGGGAGGGAACTATGGCTACACCTTC; CDR3aa: CASSQIGSAGEGGNYGYTF
abundance: many; v_gene: TRBV5-1; d_gene: -; j_gene: TRBJ2-3; len: 14; CDR3nt: TGCGCCAGCAGCGCCTTGCGGGGTACAGATACGCAGTATTTT; CDR3aa: CASSALRGTDTQYF
abundance: many; v_gene: TRBV7-2; d_gene: -; j_gene: TRBJ2-3; len: 15; CDR3nt: TGTGCCAGCAGCTTAGTGACCCTCAGCACAGATACGCAGTATTTT; CDR3aa: CASSLVTLSTDTQYF
abundance: many; v_gene: TRBV7-2; d_gene: -; j_gene: TRBJ2-1; len: 14; CDR3nt: TGTGCCAGCAGCTTAGGGGTGTTTAACAATGAGCAGTTCTTC; CDR3aa: CASSLGVFNNEQFF
abundance: many; v_gene: TRBV18; d_gene: -; j_gene: TRBJ2-4; len: 15; CDR3nt: TGTGCCAGCCGTACTAACACCATAGCCAAAAACATTCAGTACTTC; CDR3aa: CASRTNTIAKNIQYF
abundance: many; v_gene: TRBV12-3/TRBV12-4; d_gene: TRBD1; j_gene: TRBJ1-4; len: 16; CDR3nt: TGTGCCAGCACCCACGATCCGGGACAGCCTAATGAAAAACTGTTTTTT; CDR3aa: CASTHDPGQPNEKLFF
abundance: many; v_gene: TRBV7-9; d_gene: TRBD1; j_gene: TRBJ1-1; len: 15; CDR3nt: TGTGCCAGCAGCTCCCCCACAGGGGCAAACACTGAAGCTTTCTTT; CDR3aa: CASSSPTGANTEAFF
abundance: few; v_gene: TRBV19; d_gene: TRBD1; j_gene: TRBJ2-7; len: 15; CDR3nt: TGTGCCAGTAGCCCCGGACAGGAACTCACCTACGAGCAGTACTTC; CDR3aa: CASSPGQELTYEQYF
abundance: many; v_gene: TRBV20-1; d_gene: TRBD2; j_gene: TRBJ2-3; len: 14; CDR3nt: TGCAGTGCTTTACTAGCGGGAGGGACAGATACGCAGTATTTT; CDR3aa: CSALLAGGTDTQYF
abundance: many; v_gene: TRBV29-1; d_gene: TRBD2; j_gene: TRBJ2-3; len: 13; CDR3nt: TGCAGCGACCTAGCGGGAGGGACAGATACGCAGTATTTT; CDR3aa: CSDLAGGTDTQYF
abundance: many; v_gene: TRBV12-3/TRBV12-4; d_gene: -; j_gene: TRBJ2-7; len: 13; CDR3nt: TGTGCCAGCAGTTTAGGGGGAAACTACGAGCAGTACTTC; CDR3aa: CASSLGGNYEQYF
abundance: many; v_gene: TRBV29-1; d_gene: TRBD1; j_gene: TRBJ1-5; len: 15; CDR3nt: TGCAGCGTTCTAGGAACAGGGGCCGGCAATCAGCCCCAGCATTTT; CDR3aa: CSVLGTGAGNQPQHF
abundance: once; v_gene: TRBV5-5; d_gene: -; j_gene: TRBJ2-5; len: 12; CDR3nt: TGTGCCAGCAGCTCAAATTCAGAGACCCAGTACTTC; CDR3aa: CASSSNSETQYF
abundance: many; v_gene: TRBV20-1; d_gene: -; j_gene: TRBJ1-2; len: 13; CDR3nt: TGCAGTGCTAGAGAGGGGACCAACTATGGCTACACCTTC; CDR3aa: CSAREGTNYGYTF
abundance: many; v_gene: TRBV7-2; d_gene: -; j_gene: TRBJ1-4; len: 13; CDR3nt: TGTGCCAGCAGCTCCGACAGAACTGAAAAACTGTTTTTT; CDR3aa: CASSSDRTEKLFF
abundance: many; v_gene: TRBV6-4; d_gene: TRBD2; j_gene: TRBJ2-2; len: 16; CDR3nt: TGTGCCAGCAGTGACTCGGAACTAGCGGGCACCGGGGAGCTGTTTTTT; CDR3aa: CASSDSELAGTGELFF
abundance: many; v_gene: TRBV9; d_gene: -; j_gene: TRBJ2-3; len: 15; CDR3nt: TGTGCCAGCAGCTACCGGGCCTCAGGGGTGGATACGCAGTATTTT; CDR3aa: CASSYRASGVDTQYF